Listed here is a single T cell receptor beta chain. This CDR3 spans 14 amino acids. Trimming took 1 base from V and 7 from J, leaving 13 bases between them. Germline assignment: CDR1 LNHDA and CDR2 SQIVND (reference sequence). Authors' data handling: Amplifying reference gene primers gave estimates of nucleated cell counts. The assay was immunoSEQ multiplex PCR, and TCRdb's table has in-frame clones only and misses some. V and J calls and clone size are those listed in that table; D and trimming were worked out from the DNA. The sample gives about 210,000 clones, 89% of which show up once; about 4.8% is in the top ten. These data belong to a study of blood T cell repertoires in COVID-19. Study-wide background: The United States, Italy and Spain supplied acute and convalescent COVID-19 samples. From T cells, B-cell-depleted T cells, or PBMCs came the material, which was cDNA or gDNA.

The sequence came from a woman between 40 and 55 years old with acute or convalescent COVID-19. The chain employs TRBV19 and TRBJ1-2, with D perhaps TRBD1 (5 bases). Material for sequencing was peripheral blood. CDR3 bases: TGTGCCAGTAGTATAGGGGGCACTGGAACTGGCTACACCTTC. The encoded protein is CASSIGGTGTGYTF.